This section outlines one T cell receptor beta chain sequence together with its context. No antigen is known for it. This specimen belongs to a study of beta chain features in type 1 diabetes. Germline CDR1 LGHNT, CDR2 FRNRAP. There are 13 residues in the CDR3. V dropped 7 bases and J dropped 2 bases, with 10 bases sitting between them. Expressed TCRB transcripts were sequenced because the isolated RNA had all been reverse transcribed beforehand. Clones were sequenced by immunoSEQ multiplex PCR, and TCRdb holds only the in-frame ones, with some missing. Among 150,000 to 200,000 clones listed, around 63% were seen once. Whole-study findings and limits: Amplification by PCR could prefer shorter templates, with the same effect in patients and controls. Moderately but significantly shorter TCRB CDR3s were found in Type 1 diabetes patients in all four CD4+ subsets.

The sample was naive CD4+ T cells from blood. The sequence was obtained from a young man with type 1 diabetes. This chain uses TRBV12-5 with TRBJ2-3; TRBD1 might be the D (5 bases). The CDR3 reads CASVGRNTDTQYF. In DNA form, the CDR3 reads TGTGCTAGTGTGGGGCGGAACACAGATACGCAGTATTTT.